A single sample gave rise to the 5 T cell receptor beta chains below, sequenced in a study of T-cell memory formation after mild COVID-19. In TCRdb, the 5' RACE reads were re-called with MiXCR into one record per CDR3 protein. The repertoire includes about 430,000 distinct CDR3 sequences, approximately 18% of them detected once, and under 25% sits in the top ten. Sequencing input: PBMCs or a T cell subset sorted from them (not recorded which). Every receptor here comes from a young man who had mild COVID-19 (a few samples of this study predate the infection). Cell type and time point are not known.

This clonotype appeared once. The DNA for the CDR3 is TGTGCCAGCAGCTTATCCGACAGCTTCACTGAAGCTTTCTTT. Amino acid sequence: CASSLSDSFTEAFF. J is TRBJ1-1 and V is TRBV7-6; the D gene is possibly TRBD1 (5 bases). The CDR3 is made up of 14 amino acids. From germline, CDR1 is SGHVS and CDR2 FNYEAQ. V lost 2 bases and J lost 4, with 11 bases in between.

V gene TRBV18 combines with J gene TRBJ2-3; 7 bases map to TRBD1. The CDR3 totals 15 residues. Unmatched junction bases numbered 8, after V lost 6 bases and J lost 2 bases. Germline V CDR1 and CDR2: KGHSH, LQKENI. Written as DNA, the CDR3 is TGTGCCAGCTCTCGGGACAGCTCTCACACAGATACGCAGTATTTT. Its translation: CASSRDSSHTDTQYF.

The rearrangement links TRBV6-2 or TRBV6-3 to TRBJ2-2, with D tentatively TRBD1 (6 bases). Germline V gene sequence: CDR1 MNHEY, CDR2 SVGEGT. The CDR3 has 15 amino acids. V was cut by 2 bases and J by 4 bases, with 11 bases left in between. CDR3 amino acids: CASSYQTRGTGELFF. CDR3 DNA sequence: TGTGCCAGCAGTTACCAAACCAGGGGCACCGGGGAGCTGTTTTTT.

The V and J genes are TRBV20-1 and TRBJ2-6, with D uncertain. From germline, CDR1 is DFQATT and CDR2 SNEGSKA (reference sequence). The CDR3 has 15 residues. V was pared by 6 bases and J by 0 bases, with 12 bases between. CDR3 nucleotide sequence: TGCAGTGCGGCACCCCGTTCCTCTGGGGCCAACGTCCTGACTTTC. This gives the protein CSAAPRSSGANVLTF.

This chain links TRBV4-3 with TRBJ1-2, with a possible D match to TRBD1 (5 bases). Trimming cost V 0 bases and J 6 bases, with 17 bases left between them. The CDR3 covers 16 residues. Germline CDR1 LGHNA, CDR2 YSLEER. This chain's CDR3 is CASSQEVIWGNDGYTF. As DNA, the CDR3 is TGCGCCAGCAGCCAAGAGGTAATCTGGGGGAACGATGGCTACACCTTC.